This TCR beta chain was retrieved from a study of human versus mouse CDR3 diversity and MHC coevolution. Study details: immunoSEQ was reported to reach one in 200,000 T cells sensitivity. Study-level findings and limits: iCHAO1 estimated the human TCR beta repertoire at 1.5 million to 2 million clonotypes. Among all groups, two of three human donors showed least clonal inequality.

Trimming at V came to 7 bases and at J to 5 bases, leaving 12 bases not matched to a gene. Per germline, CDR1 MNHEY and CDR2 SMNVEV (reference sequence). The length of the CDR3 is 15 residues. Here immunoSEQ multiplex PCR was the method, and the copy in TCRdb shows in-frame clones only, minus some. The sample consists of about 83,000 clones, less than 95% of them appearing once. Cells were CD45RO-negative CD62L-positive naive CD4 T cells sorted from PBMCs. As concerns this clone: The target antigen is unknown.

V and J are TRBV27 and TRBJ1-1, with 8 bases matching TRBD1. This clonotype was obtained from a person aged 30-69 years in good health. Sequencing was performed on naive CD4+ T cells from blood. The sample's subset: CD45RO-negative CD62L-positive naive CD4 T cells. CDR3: CASTLDKDRVTEAFF. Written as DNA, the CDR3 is TGTGCCAGCACCCTGGACAAGGACAGGGTAACTGAAGCTTTCTTT.